The next 14 T cell receptor beta chains were all read from a single sample in a study of T cell responses to AZD1222 COVID-19 vaccine. Sequencing used immunoSEQ multiplex PCR; TCRdb keeps in-frame clones, though not all of them. The table shows some 120,000 clones, with approximately 86% occurring only once. The source material was peripheral blood, sampled on day 0 of AZD1222 vaccination. The receptors derive from an adult in good health.

In DNA form, the CDR3 reads TGTGCCAGCAGCCCGGTCGCAACTGAAGCTTTCTTT. Its translation: CASSPVATEAFF. The rearrangement joins TRBV11-3 to TRBJ1-1; D gene unclear. The CDR3 runs 12 residues. The V and J ends lost 5 bases and 5 bases respectively, with 9 bases between them. The germline gives CDR1 SGHNT, CDR2 YENEEA.

V usage is TRBV19 and J usage is TRBJ1-3; tentative D call: TRBD1 (6 bases). The CDR3 is made up of 16 amino acids. Germline CDR1 LNHDA, CDR2 SQIVND (reference sequence). With 2 bases removed from V and 4 bases from J, the gap between germline ends came to 15 bases. The CDR3 is CASSIRLGGFGNTIYF. Here the CDR3 DNA reads TGTGCCAGTAGTATAAGACTCGGGGGCTTCGGAAACACCATATATTTT. The whole variable domain, filled in from reference TRBV19 and TRBJ1-3, reads DGGITQSPKYLFRKEGQNVTLSCEQNLNHDAMYWYRQDPGQGLRLIYYSQIVNDFQKGDIAEGYSVSREKKESFPLTVTSAQKNPTAFYLCASSIRLGGFGNTIYFGEGSWLTVV.

The V call is TRBV7-2, the J call TRBJ2-1; possibly TRBD2 for D (6 bases). This CDR3 is 13 amino acids long. The germline CDR1 and CDR2 sequences are SGHTA and FQGNSA. V was cut by 5 bases and J by 5 bases, with 10 bases left in between. CDR3 sequence: CASSTRRDNEQFF. In DNA form, the CDR3 reads TGTGCCAGCAGCACCCGGAGGGACAATGAGCAGTTCTTC.

J is TRBJ1-1 and V is TRBV6-5, with D perhaps TRBD1 (5 bases). CDR3 length: 14 amino acids. The V and J ends lost 6 bases and 0 bases respectively, with 11 bases between them. The germline V gene has CDR1 MNHEY and CDR2 SVGAGI. This chain's CDR3 is CASSLGRLNTEAFF. The CDR3 region has the DNA TGTGCCAGCAGCTTGGGACGGCTGAACACTGAAGCTTTCTTT.

V gene TRBV12-3 or TRBV12-4 combines with J gene TRBJ1-2; D is ambiguous. CDR3 length: 12 amino acids. Trimming took off 2 bases at V and 7 bases at J, with 8 bases between the two ends. CDR3 amino acids: CASSLKRGGYTF. DNA for the CDR3: TGTGCCAGCAGTTTAAAAAGAGGTGGCTACACCTTC.

The chain uses TRBV6-2 or TRBV6-3 and TRBJ1-5, with 7 bases lining up with TRBD1. CDR3 size: 18 residues. Per germline, CDR1 MNHEY and CDR2 SVGEGT. V dropped 3 bases and J dropped 7; count of bases not matched to a gene: 18. The CDR3 loop reads CASSYTVRDRSSYQPQHF. DNA for the CDR3: TGTGCCAGCAGTTATACTGTTCGGGACAGAAGTTCGTACCAGCCCCAGCATTTT.

This clone was counted between two and nine times. This CDR3 is CASSPDGYNQPQHF. As DNA, the CDR3 is TGTGCCAGCAGCCCCGACGGCTACAATCAGCCCCAGCATTTT. This chain links TRBV7-2 with TRBJ1-5; D is unclear. The germline V gene encodes CDR1 SGHTA and CDR2 FQGNSA. The CDR3 spans 14 residues. Trimming removed 5 bases from V and 3 bases from J, with 11 bases in between.

The chain recombines TRBV7-6 with TRBJ1-6, with 10 bases lining up with TRBD1. After removal of 3 bases from V and 5 bases from J, the junction contained 4 bases not matched to a gene. The germline CDR1 and CDR2 sequences are SGHVS and FNYEAQ. The CDR3 loop spans 16 amino acids. CDR3 in DNA: TGTGCCAGCAGCTTTCGCGGGACAGGGGATAATTCACCCCTCCACTTT. It yields the protein CASSFRGTGDNSPLHF.

The V gene is TRBV27, the J gene TRBJ1-1; 8 nucleotides line up with TRBD1. The CDR3 spans 15 residues. Trimming cost V 5 bases and J 0 bases; bases outside gene matches: 5. The germline V gene encodes CDR1 MNHEY and CDR2 SMNVEV (reference sequence). This chain's CDR3 is CASSAGQALNTEAFF. As DNA, the CDR3 is TGTGCCAGCAGTGCGGGACAGGCCCTGAACACTGAAGCTTTCTTT.

CDR3 protein: CASGTVVGNTEAFF. The CDR3 DNA is TGTGCCAGCGGCACAGTAGTGGGGAACACTGAAGCTTTCTTT. The rearrangement links TRBV2 to TRBJ1-1; D remains ambiguous. CDR1 and CDR2 from the germline V gene are SNHLY and FYNNEI. V lost 8 bases and J lost 1, with 14 bases in between. The CDR3 covers 14 residues.

The gene calls are TRBV2 and TRBJ2-5, with D unresolved. Germline CDR1 reads SNHLY; CDR2 reads FYNNEI. Trimming took 8 bases from V and 4 from J, leaving 8 bases between them. The CDR3 totals 11 residues. In nucleotides, the CDR3 is TGTGCCAGCGGGGTTTCAGAGACCCAGTACTTC. Translated, it gives CASGVSETQYF.

This clone was observed once. This rearrangement joins TRBV7-6 to TRBJ2-1, with TRBD2 matching 12 bases. This CDR3 contains 18 residues. The V gene's germline CDR1 is SGHVS and CDR2 FNYEAQ. Losses at the gene ends were 5 bases for V and 4 bases for J; bases not matched to a gene: 12. The CDR3: CASSATTSGGSVYNEQFF. CDR3 coding DNA: TGTGCCAGCAGCGCAACCACTAGCGGGGGGTCTGTATACAATGAGCAGTTCTTC.

J is TRBJ2-4 and V is TRBV28, with 15 bases matching TRBD2. The J segment lost 8 bases and the V segment lost 6 bases, leaving 8 bases of the junction unmatched. Looked up from germline, CDR1 is MDHEN and CDR2 is SYDVKM. This CDR3 is built from 16 residues. CDR3 loop: CASSPGLAGGRDIQYF. CDR3 sequence (DNA): TGTGCCAGCAGCCCGGGACTAGCGGGGGGCCGGGACATTCAGTACTTC. Drawing the rest from reference TRBV28 and TRBJ2-4, the complete variable domain is DVKVTQSSRYLVKRTGEKVFLECVQDMDHENMFWYRQDPGLGLRLIYFSYDVKMKEKGDIPEGYSVSREKKERFSLILESASTNQTSMYLCASSPGLAGGRDIQYFGAGTRLSVL.

This clone has a handful of counts. This same CDR3 is encoded by further DNA sequences in the sample. The rearrangement uses TRBV5-1 and TRBJ1-1; perhaps TRBD1 as D (5 bases). Looked up from germline, CDR1 is SGHRS and CDR2 is YFSETQ. The V and J ends lost 1 base and 7 bases respectively, with 8 bases between them. The CDR3 spans 12 residues. The CDR3 reads CASSLRDSEAFF. The CDR3 DNA follows: TGCGCCAGCAGCTTGCGAGACAGTGAAGCTTTCTTT.